The clone carrying this T cell receptor beta chain was observed once. What it binds is unknown. The entry originates in a study of T-cell reconstitution after alpha-beta-depleted transplantation in children. Points from the study as a whole: T-cell numbers and diversity one year post-transplant derived largely from freshly generated T cells.

The ends were cut back, 11 bases at V and 11 bases at J, with 22 bases in the middle. Per germline, CDR1 LGHDT and CDR2 YNNKEL (reference sequence). This CDR3 region has 13 residues. Unique molecular identifiers were incorporated during preparation of the TCRbeta library. TCRdb itself ran the PCR reads through MiXCR, one entry per CDR3 protein. Found here are about 300,000 distinct CDR3 sequences, roughly a tenth of them singletons; the top ten hold about 8%. The starting material was PBMCs, obtained before TCRalphabeta/CD19-depleted stem cell transplant. The sequence was collected from a boy in the first two years of life with acute myeloid leukemia, due to receive a stem cell transplant. The J gene is TRBJ1-5, the V gene TRBV3-1; TRBD1 is a possible D gene (6 bases). CDR3: CASCRDRWGAQHF. For the CDR3, the DNA is TGTGCCTCCTGCCGAGACAGGTGGGGTGCCCAGCATTTT.